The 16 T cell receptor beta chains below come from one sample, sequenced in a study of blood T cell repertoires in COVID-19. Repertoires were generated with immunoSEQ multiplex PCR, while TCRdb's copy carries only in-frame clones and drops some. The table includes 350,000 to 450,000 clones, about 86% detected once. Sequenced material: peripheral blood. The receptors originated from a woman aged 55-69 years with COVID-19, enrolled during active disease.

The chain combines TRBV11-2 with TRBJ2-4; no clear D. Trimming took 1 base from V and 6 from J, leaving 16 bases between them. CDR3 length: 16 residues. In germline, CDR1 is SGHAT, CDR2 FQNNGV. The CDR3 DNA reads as TGTGCCAGCAGCTTAGGGAGTAGCTCGTCGGTAAACATTCAGTACTTC. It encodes CASSLGSSSSVNIQYF. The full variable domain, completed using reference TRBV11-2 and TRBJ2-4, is EAGVAQSPRYKIIEKRQSVAFWCNPISGHATLYWYQQILGQGPKLLIQFQNNGVVDDSQLPKDRFSAERLKGVDSTLKIQPAKLEDSAVYLCASSLGSSSSVNIQYFGAGTRLSVL.

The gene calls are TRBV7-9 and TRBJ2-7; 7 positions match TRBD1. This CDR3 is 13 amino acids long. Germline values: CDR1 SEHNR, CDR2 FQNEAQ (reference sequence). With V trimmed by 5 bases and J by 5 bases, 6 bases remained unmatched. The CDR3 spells CASSVLQGNEQYF. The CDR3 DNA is TGTGCCAGCAGCGTATTACAGGGGAACGAGCAGTACTTC.

DNA for the CDR3: TGTGCCAGCAGTGGACAGGGTGCGAATTCACCCCTCCACTTT. Its translation is CASSGQGANSPLHF. The chain has TRBV6-1 and TRBJ1-6, with 7 positions matching TRBD1. Per germline, CDR1 MNHNS and CDR2 SASEGT. The CDR3 runs 14 residues. The V and J ends lost 4 bases and 7 bases, in that order; junction bases with no gene match: 4.

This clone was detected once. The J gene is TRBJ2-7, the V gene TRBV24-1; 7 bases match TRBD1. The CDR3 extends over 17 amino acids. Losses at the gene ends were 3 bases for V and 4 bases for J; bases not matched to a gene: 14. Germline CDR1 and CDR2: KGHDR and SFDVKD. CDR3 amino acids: CATSDVPGQMKAYEQYF. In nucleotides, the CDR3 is TGTGCCACCAGTGATGTACCGGGACAGATGAAGGCGTACGAGCAGTACTTC.

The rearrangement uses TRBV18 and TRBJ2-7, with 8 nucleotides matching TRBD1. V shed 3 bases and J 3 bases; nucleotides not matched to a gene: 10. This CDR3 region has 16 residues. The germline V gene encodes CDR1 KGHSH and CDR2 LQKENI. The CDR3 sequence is CASSPLAGQGNYEQYF. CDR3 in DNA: TGTGCCAGCTCACCGCTCGCCGGACAGGGAAACTACGAGCAGTACTTC.

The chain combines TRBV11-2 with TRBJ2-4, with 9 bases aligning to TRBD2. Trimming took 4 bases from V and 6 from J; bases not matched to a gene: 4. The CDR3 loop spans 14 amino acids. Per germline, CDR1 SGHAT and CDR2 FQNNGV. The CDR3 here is CASSSSGVGNIQYF. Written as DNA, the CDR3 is TGTGCCAGCAGCTCTAGCGGGGTGGGAAACATTCAGTACTTC.

In nucleotides, the CDR3 is TGCGCCAGCAGCATCTCCGGGACTAACTCTGGAAACACCATATATTTT. This translates into CASSISGTNSGNTIYF. J is TRBJ1-3 and V is TRBV4-1; perhaps TRBD1 as D (5 bases). CDR3 length: 16 residues. Per germline, CDR1 MGHRA and CDR2 YSYEKL. Trimming took 5 bases from V and 0 from J, leaving 14 bases between them.

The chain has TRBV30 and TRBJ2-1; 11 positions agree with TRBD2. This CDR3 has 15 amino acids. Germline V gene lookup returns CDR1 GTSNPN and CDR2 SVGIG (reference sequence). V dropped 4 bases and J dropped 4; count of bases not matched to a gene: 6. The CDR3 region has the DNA TGTGCCTGGAAGACACTAGCGGGGGTGTACAATGAGCAGTTCTTC. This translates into CAWKTLAGVYNEQFF.

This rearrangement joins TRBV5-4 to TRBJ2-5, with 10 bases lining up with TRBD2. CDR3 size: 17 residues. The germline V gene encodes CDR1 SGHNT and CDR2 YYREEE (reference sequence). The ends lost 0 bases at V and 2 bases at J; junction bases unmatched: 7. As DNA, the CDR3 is TGTGCCAGCAGCTTGGGACTAGCGGGTCGCCTACAAGAGACCCAGTACTTC. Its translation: CASSLGLAGRLQETQYF. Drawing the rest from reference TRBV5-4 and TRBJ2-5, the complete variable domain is ETGVTQSPTHLIKTRGQQVTLRCSSQSGHNTVSWYQQALGQGPQFIFQYYREEENGRGNFPPRFSGLQFPNYSSELNVNALELDDSALYLCASSLGLAGRLQETQYFGPGTRLLVL.

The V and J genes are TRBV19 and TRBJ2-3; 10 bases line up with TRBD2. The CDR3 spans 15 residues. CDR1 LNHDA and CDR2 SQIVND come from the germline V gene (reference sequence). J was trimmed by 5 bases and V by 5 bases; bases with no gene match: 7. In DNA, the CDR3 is TGTGCCAGTAGTGCTAGCGGGGGCAGGAAAGATACGCAGTATTTT. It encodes CASSASGGRKDTQYF.

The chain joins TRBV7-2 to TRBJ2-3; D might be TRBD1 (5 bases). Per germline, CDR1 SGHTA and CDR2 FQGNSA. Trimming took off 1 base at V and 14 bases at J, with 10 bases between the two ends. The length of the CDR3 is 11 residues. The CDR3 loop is CASSLDQGRYF. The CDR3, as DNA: TGTGCCAGCAGCTTAGATCAGGGTCGGTATTTT.

This CDR3 reads CASSWTGGPNEKLFF. The CDR3 DNA is TGTGCCAGCAGCTGGACAGGGGGGCCTAATGAAAAACTGTTTTTT. The chain links TRBV7-9 to TRBJ1-4, with 10 bases identical to TRBD1. CDR1 and CDR2 (germline): SEHNR, FQNEAQ (reference sequence). The CDR3 runs to 15 residues. With V trimmed by 4 bases and J by 3 bases, 2 bases remained unmatched. Full variable domain (rest looked up from reference TRBV7-9 and TRBJ1-4): DTGVSQNPRHKITKRGQNVTFRCDPISEHNRLYWYRQTLGQGPEFLTYFQNEAQLEKSRLLSDRFSAERPKGSFSTLEIQRTEQGDSAMYLCASSWTGGPNEKLFFGSGTQLSVL.

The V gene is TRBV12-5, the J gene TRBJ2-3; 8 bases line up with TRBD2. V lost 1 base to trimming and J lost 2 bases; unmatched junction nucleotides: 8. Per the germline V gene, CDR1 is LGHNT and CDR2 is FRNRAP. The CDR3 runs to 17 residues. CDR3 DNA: TGTGCTAGTGGTTTGGCGGGTATCGGGGGGGCCACAGATACGCAGTATTTT. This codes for CASGLAGIGGATDTQYF.

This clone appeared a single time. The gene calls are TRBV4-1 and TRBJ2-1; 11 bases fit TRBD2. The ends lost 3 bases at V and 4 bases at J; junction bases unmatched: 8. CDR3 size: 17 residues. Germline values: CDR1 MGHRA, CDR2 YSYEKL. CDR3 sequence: CASSQLPGTSGYNEQFF. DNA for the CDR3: TGCGCCAGCAGCCAGCTCCCGGGGACTAGCGGATACAATGAGCAGTTCTTC.

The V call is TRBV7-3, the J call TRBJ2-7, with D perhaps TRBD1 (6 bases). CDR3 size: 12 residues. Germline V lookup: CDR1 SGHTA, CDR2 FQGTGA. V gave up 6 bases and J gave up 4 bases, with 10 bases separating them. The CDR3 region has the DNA TGTGCCAGCAGTTCCCAGGGGTACGAGCAGTACTTC. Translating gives CASSSQGYEQYF. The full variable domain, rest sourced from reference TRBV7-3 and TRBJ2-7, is GAGVSQTPSNKVTEKGKYVELRCDPISGHTALYWYRQSLGQGPEFLIYFQGTGAADDSGLPNDRFFAVRPEGSVSTLKIQRTERGDSAVYLCASSSQGYEQYFGPGTRLTVT.

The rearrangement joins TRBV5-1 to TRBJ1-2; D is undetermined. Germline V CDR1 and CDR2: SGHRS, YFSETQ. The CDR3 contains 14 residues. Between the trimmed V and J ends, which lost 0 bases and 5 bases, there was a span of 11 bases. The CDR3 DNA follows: TGCGCCAGCAGCTTGGATCTCCGGGGATATGGCTACACCTTC. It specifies CASSLDLRGYGYTF.